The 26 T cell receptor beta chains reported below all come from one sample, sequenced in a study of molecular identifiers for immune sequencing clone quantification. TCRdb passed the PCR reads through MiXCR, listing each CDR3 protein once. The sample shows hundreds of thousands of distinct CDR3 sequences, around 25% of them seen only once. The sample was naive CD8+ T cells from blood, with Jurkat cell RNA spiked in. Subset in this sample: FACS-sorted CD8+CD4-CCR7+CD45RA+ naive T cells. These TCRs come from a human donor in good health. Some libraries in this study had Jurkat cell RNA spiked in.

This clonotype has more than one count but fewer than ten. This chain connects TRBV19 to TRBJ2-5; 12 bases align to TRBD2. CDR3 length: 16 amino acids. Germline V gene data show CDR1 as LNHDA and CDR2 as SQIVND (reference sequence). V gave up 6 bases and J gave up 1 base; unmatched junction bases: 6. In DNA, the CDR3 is TGTGCCAGTAGACCAGGACTAGCGGGAACCCAAGAGACCCAGTACTTC. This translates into CASRPGLAGTQETQYF.

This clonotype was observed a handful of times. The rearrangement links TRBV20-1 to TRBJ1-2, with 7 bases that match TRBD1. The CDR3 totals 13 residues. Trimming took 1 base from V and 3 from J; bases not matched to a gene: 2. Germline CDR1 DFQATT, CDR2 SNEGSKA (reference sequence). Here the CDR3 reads CSARGTGYYGYTF. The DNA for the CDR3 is TGCAGTGCTAGAGGGACAGGATACTATGGCTACACCTTC.

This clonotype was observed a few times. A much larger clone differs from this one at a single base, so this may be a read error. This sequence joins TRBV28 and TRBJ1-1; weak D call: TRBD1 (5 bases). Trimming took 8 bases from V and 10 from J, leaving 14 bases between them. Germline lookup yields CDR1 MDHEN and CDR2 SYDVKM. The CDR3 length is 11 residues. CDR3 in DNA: TGTGCCAGCCGAGACAGCCACGGAGCTTTCTTT. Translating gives CASRDSHGAFF.

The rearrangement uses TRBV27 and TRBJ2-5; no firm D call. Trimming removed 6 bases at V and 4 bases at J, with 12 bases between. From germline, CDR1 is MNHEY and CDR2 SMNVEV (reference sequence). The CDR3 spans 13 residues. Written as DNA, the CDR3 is TGTGCCAGCAGCCGACCCTTGGGAGAGACCCAGTACTTC. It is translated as CASSRPLGETQYF.

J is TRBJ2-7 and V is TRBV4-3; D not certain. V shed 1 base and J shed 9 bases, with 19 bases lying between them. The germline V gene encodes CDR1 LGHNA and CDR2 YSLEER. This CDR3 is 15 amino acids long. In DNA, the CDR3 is TGCGCCAGCAGCCAAGCCCTCGACCGCGCCCCCGCGCAGTACTTC. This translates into CASSQALDRAPAQYF.

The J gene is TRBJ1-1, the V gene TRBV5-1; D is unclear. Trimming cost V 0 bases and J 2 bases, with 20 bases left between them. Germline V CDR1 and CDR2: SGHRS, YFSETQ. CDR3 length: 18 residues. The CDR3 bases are TGCGCCAGCAGCTTGGAGTCTGGTTTCCGTGGAATCAACACTGAAGCTTTCTTT. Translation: CASSLESGFRGINTEAFF.

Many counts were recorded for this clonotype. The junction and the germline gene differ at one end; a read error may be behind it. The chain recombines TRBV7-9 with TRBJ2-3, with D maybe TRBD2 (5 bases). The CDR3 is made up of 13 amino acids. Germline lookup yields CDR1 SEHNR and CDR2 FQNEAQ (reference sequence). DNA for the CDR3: TGTGCCAGCAGATTAGCGCATCCGGATACGCAGTATTTT. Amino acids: CASRLAHPDTQYF.

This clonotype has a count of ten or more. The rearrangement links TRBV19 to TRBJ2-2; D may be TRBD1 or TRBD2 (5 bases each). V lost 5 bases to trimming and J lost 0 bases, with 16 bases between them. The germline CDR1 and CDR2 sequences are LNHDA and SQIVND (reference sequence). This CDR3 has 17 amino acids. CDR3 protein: CASSLSSGTANTGELFF. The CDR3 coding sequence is TGTGCCAGTAGTCTCTCCTCCGGGACGGCGAACACCGGGGAGCTGTTTTTT. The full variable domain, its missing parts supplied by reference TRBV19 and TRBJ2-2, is DGGITQSPKYLFRKEGQNVTLSCEQNLNHDAMYWYRQDPGQGLRLIYYSQIVNDFQKGDIAEGYSVSREKKESFPLTVTSAQKNPTAFYLCASSLSSGTANTGELFFGEGSRLTVL.

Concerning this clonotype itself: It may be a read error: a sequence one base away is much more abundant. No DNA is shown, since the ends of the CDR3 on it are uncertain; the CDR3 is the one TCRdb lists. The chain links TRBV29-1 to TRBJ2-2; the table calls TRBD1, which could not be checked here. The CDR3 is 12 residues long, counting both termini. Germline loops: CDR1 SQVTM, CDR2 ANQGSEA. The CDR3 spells CSVGAGAGEPFF.

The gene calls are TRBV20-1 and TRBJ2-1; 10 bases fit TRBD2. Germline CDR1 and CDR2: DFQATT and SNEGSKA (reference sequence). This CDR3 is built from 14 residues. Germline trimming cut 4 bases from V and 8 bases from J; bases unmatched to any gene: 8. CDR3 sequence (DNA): TGCAGTGCTATCGAAGCGGGGGGGCTGGATGAGCAGTTCTTC. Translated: CSAIEAGGLDEQFF.

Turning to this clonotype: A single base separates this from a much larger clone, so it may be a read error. For the CDR3, the DNA is TGTGCCAGCAGCGGAAAGAGGGAGTACACCGGGGAGCTGTTTTTT. It is translated as CASSGKREYTGELFF. The J gene is TRBJ2-2, the V gene TRBV9; maybe TRBD2 (5 bases). Germline CDR1 reads SGDLS; CDR2 reads YYNGEE. The CDR3 runs 15 residues. V dropped 3 bases and J dropped 3 bases, with 12 bases sitting between them.

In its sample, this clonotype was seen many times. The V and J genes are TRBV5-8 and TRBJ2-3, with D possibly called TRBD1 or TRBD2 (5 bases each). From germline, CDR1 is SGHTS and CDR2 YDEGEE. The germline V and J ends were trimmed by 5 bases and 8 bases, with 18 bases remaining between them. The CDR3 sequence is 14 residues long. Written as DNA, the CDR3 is TGTGCCAGCAGTCATGAGGGGTTTCGCGGTACGCAGTATTTT. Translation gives CASSHEGFRGTQYF.

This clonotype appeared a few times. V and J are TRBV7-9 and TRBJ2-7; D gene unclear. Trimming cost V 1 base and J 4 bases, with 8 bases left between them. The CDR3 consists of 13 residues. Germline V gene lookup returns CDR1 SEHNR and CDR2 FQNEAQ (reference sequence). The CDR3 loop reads CASSLDTRYEQYF. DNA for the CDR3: TGTGCCAGCAGCTTAGATACACGGTACGAGCAGTACTTC.

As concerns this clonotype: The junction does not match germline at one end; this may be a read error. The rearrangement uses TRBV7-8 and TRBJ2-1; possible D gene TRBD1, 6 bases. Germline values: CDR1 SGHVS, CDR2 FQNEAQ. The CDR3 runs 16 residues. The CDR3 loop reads CASSLTHPTGYNGQFF. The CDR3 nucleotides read TGTGCCAGCAGCTTAACCCACCCTACAGGGTACAATGGGCAGTTCTTC.

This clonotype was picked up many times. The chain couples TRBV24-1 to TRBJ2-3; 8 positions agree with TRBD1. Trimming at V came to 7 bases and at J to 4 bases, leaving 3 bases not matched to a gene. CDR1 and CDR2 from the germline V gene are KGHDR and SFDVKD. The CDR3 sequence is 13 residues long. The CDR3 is CATRETGADTQYF. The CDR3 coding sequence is TGTGCCACCAGAGAGACAGGGGCAGATACGCAGTATTTT.

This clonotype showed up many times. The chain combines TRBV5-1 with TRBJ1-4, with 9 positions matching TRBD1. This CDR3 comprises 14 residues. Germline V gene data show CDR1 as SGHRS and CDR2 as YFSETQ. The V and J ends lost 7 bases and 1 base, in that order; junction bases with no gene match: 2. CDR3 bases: TGCGCCAGCGCGGACAGGGGAACTAATGAAAAACTGTTTTTT. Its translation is CASADRGTNEKLFF.

The CDR3 loop is CASSFLQAGNSYEQYF. The DNA for the CDR3 is TGTGCCAGCAGTTTTCTACAAGCGGGAAACTCCTACGAGCAGTACTTC. The genes are TRBV12-3 or TRBV12-4 and TRBJ2-7; 7 bases line up with TRBD2. With V trimmed by 3 bases and J by 0 bases, 8 bases remained unmatched. CDR3 length: 16 residues.

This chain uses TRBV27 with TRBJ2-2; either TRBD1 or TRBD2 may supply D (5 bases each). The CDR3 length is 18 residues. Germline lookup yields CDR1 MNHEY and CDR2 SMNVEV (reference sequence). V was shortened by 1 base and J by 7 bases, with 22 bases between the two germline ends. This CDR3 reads CASSLYLPGPQLGGELFF. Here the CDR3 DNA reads TGTGCCAGCAGTTTATATTTACCGGGACCTCAGTTAGGCGGGGAGCTGTTTTTT.

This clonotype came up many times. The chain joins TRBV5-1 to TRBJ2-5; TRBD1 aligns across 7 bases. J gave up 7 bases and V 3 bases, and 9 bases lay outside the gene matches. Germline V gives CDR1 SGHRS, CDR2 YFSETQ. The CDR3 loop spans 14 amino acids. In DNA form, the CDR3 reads TGCGCCAGCAGCTCCACAGGGGACCGGGGGACCCAGTACTTC. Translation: CASSSTGDRGTQYF.

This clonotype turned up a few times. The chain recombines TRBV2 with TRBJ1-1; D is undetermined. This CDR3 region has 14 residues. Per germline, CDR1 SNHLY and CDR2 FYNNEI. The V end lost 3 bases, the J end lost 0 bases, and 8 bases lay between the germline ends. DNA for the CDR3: TGTGCCAGCAGTGAGGTGGAACTGAACACTGAAGCTTTCTTT. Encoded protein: CASSEVELNTEAFF. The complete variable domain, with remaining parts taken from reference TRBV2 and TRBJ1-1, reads EPEVTQTPSHQVTQMGQEVILRCVPISNHLYFYWYRQILGQKVEFLVSFYNNEISEKSEIFDDQFSVERPDGSNFTLKIRSTKLEDSAMYFCASSEVELNTEAFFGQGTRLTVV.

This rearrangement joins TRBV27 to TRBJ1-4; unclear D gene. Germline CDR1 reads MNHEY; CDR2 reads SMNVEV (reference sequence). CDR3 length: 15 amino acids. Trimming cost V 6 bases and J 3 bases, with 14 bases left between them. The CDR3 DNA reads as TGTGCCAGCAGGAACCGAACTTCCCCTAATGAAAAACTGTTTTTT. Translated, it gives CASRNRTSPNEKLFF.

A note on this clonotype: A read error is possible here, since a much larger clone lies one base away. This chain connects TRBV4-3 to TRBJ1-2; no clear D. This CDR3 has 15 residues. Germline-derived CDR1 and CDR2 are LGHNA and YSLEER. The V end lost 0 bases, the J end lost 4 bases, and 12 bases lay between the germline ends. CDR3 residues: CASSQDNYRSYGYTF. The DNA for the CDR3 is TGCGCCAGCAGCCAAGATAATTACAGAAGCTATGGCTACACCTTC.

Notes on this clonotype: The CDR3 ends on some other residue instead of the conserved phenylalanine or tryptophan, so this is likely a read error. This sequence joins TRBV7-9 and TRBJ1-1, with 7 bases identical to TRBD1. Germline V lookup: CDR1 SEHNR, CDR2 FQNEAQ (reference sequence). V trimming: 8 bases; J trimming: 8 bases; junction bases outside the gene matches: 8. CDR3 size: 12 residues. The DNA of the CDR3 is TGTGCCAGCGAGGGACAGAACTTAGAAGCTTTCCTT. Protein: CASEGQNLEAFL.

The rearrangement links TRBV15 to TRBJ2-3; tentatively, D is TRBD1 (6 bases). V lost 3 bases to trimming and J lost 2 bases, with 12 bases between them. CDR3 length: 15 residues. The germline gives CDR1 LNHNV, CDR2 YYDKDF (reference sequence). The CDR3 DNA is TGTGCCACCAGCAGCTACGACAGGTTCACAGATACGCAGTATTTT. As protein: CATSSYDRFTDTQYF.

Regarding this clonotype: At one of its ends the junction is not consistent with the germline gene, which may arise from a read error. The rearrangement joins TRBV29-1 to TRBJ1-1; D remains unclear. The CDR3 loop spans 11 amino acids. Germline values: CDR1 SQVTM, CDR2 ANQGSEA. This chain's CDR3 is CSVLRNAEAFF. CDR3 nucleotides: TGCAGCGTTTTGAGGAACGCTGAAGCTTTCTTT.

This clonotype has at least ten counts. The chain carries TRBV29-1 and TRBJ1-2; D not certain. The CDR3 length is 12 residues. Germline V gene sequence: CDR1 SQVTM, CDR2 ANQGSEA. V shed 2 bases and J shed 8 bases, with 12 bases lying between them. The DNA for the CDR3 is TGCAGCGTTGAAAGGCAGGCAGGCGGCTACACCTTC. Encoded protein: CSVERQAGGYTF.